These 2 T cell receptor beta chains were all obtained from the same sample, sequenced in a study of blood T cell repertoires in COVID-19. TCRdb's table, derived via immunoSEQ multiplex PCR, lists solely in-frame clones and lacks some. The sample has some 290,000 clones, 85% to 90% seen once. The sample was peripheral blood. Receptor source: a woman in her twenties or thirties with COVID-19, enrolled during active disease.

The DNA of the CDR3 is TGCGCCAGCAGTGGGAGTCCCCACAATGAGCAGTTCTTC. Its protein is CASSGSPHNEQFF. The V and J genes are TRBV5-1 and TRBJ2-1, with D possibly being TRBD2 (5 bases). V lost 5 bases and J 5 bases, leaving 11 bases between the germline ends. Germline lookup yields CDR1 SGHRS and CDR2 YFSETQ. CDR3 length: 13 amino acids. Full variable domain (outside the CDR3, taken from reference TRBV5-1 and TRBJ2-1): KAGVTQTPRYLIKTRGQQVTLSCSPISGHRSVSWYQQTPGQGLQFLFEYFSETQRNKGNFPGRFSGRQFSNSRSEMNVSTLELGDSALYLCASSGSPHNEQFFGPGTRLTVL.

The CDR3 region has the DNA TGTGCCAGCTCTCCCTGGGGGAGGCCTCTTAATGAAAAACTGTTTTTT. Translating gives CASSPWGRPLNEKLFF. The rearrangement joins TRBV27 to TRBJ1-4, with a possible D match to TRBD1 (5 bases). The germline CDR1 and CDR2 sequences are MNHEY and SMNVEV (reference sequence). Trimming left V 8 bases short and J 4 bases short, with 20 bases between. This CDR3 comprises 16 residues.